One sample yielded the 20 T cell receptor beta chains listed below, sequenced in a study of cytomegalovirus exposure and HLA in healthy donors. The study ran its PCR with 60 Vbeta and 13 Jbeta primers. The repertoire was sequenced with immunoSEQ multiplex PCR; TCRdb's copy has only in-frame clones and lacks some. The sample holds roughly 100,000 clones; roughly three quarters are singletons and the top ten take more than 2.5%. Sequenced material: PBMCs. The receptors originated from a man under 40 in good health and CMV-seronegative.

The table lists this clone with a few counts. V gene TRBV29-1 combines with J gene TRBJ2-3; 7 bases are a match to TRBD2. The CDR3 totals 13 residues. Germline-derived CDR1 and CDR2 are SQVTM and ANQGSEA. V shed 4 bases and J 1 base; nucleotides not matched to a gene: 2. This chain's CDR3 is CSVVLAGTDTQYF. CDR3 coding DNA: TGCAGCGTTGTCCTAGCGGGCACAGATACGCAGTATTTT.

Here the CDR3 reads CASSLRAGDSATYTF. CDR3 DNA sequence: TGTGCCAGCAGCTTAAGGGCGGGAGATTCGGCAACGTACACCTTC. The chain recombines TRBV7-2 with TRBJ1-2; D unclear. The CDR3 consists of 15 residues. The germline V gene has CDR1 SGHTA and CDR2 FQGNSA. With 2 bases removed from V and 11 bases from J, the gap between germline ends came to 21 bases.

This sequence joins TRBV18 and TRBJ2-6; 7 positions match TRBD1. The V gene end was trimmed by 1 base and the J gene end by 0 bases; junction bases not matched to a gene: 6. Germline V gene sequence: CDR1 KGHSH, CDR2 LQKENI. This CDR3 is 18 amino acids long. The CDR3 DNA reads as TGTGCCAGCTCACCACGACAGGGCTCTTTCTCTGGGGCCAACGTCCTGACTTTC. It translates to CASSPRQGSFSGANVLTF. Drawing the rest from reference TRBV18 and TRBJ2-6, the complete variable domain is NAGVMQNPRHLVRRRGQEARLRCSPMKGHSHVYWYRQLPEEGLKFMVYLQKENIIDESGMPKERFSAEFPKEGPSILRIQQVVRGDSAAYFCASSPRQGSFSGANVLTFGAGSRLTVL.

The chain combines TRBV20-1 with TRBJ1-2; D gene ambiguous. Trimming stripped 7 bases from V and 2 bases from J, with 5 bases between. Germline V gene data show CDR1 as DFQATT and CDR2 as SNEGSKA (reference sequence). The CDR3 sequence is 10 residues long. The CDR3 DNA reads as TGCAGTGTAGAAAACTATGGCTACACCTTC. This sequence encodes CSVENYGYTF.

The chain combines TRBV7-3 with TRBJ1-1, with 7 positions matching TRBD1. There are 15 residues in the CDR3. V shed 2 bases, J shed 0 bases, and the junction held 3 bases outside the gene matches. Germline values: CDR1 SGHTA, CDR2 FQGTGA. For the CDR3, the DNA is TGTGCCAGCAGCTTAGGGGGACAGATGAACACTGAAGCTTTCTTT. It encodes CASSLGGQMNTEAFF.

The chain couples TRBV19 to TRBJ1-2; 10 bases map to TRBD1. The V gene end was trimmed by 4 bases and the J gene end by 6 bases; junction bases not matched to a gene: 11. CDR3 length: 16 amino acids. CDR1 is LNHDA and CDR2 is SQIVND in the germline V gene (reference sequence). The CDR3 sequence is CASSKIRQGATDGYTF. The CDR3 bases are TGTGCCAGTAGTAAAATACGACAGGGGGCTACGGATGGCTACACCTTC.

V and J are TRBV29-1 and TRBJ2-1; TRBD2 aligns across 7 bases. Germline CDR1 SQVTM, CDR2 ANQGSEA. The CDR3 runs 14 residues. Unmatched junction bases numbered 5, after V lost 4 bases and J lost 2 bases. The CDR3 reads CSVGGRVAYNEQFF. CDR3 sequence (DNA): TGCAGCGTTGGGGGGAGGGTAGCCTACAATGAGCAGTTCTTC.

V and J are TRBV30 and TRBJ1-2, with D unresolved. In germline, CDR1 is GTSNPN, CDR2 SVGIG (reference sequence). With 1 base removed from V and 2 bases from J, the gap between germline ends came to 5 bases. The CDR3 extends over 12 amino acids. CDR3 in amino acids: CAWSGQNYGYTF. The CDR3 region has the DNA TGTGCCTGGAGTGGGCAGAACTATGGCTACACCTTC.

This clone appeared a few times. The CDR3, as DNA: TGTGCCAGTAGTCCACGCCGGGAGATCGGGGAGCTGTTTTTT. This codes for CASSPRREIGELFF. The J gene is TRBJ2-2, the V gene TRBV19, with a possible D match to TRBD2 (6 bases). The germline V and J ends were trimmed by 5 bases and 7 bases, with 14 bases remaining between them. The CDR3 has 14 amino acids. Germline loops: CDR1 LNHDA, CDR2 SQIVND (reference sequence).

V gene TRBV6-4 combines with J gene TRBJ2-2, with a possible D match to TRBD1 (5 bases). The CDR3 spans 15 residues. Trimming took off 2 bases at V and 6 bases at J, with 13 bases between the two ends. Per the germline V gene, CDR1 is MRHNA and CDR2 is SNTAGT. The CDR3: CASSDTGPSSGELFF. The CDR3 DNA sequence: TGTGCCAGCAGTGACACAGGTCCGAGCTCCGGGGAGCTGTTTTTT.

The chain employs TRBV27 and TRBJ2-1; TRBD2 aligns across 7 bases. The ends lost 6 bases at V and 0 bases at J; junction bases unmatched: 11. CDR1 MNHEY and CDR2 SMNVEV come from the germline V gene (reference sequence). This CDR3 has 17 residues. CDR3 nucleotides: TGTGCCAGCAGCCGCCGACTAGCCCTAAGCTCCTACAATGAGCAGTTCTTC. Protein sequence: CASSRRLALSSYNEQFF.

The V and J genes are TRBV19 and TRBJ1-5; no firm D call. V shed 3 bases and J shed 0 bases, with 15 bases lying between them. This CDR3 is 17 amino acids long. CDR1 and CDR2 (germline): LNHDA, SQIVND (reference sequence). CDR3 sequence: CASSINWAGFSNQPQHF. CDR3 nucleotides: TGTGCCAGTAGTATTAATTGGGCCGGTTTTAGCAATCAGCCCCAGCATTTT.

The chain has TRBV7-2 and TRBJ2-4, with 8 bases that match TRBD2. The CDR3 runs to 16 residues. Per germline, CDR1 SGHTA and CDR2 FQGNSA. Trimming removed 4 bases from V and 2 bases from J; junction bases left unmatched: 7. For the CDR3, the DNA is TGTGCCAGCAGCTCTCTAGCGGGTGCGACCAAAAACATTCAGTACTTC. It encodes CASSSLAGATKNIQYF.

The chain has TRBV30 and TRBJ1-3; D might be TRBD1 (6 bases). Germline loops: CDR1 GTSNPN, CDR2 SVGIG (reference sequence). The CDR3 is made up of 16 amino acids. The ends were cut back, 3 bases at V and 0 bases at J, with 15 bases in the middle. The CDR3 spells CAWSEKSTGSGNTIYF. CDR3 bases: TGTGCCTGGAGCGAGAAGTCGACAGGCTCTGGAAACACCATATATTTT.

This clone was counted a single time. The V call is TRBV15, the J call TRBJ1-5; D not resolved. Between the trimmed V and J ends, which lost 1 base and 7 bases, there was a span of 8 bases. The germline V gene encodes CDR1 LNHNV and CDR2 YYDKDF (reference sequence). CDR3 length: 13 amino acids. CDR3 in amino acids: CATSRVVGQPQHF. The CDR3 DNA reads TGTGCCACCAGCAGAGTTGTTGGCCAGCCCCAGCATTTT. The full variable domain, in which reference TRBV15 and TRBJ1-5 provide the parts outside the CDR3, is DAMVIQNPRYQVTQFGKPVTLSCSQTLNHNVMYWYQQKSSQAPKLLFHYYDKDFNNEADTPDNFQSRRPNTSFCFLDIRSPGLGDTAMYLCATSRVVGQPQHFGDGTRLSIL.

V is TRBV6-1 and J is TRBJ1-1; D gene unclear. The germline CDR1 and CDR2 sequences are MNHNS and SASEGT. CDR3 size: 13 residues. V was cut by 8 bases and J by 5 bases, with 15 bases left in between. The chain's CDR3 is CASVWESGTEAFF. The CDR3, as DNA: TGTGCCAGCGTCTGGGAGTCGGGAACTGAAGCTTTCTTT.

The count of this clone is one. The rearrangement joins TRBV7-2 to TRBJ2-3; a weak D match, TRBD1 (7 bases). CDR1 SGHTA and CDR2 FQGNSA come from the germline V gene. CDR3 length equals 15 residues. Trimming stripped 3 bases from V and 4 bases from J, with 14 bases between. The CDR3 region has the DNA TGTGCCAGCAGCTTGGACAGGCGGGGCTCAGATACGCAGTATTTT. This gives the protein CASSLDRRGSDTQYF.

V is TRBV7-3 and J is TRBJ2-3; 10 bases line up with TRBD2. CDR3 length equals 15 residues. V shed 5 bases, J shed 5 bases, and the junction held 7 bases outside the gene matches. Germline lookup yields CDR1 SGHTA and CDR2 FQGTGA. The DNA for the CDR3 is TGTGCCAGCAGCAAAGTAGCGGGAGGCGGAGATACGCAGTATTTT. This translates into CASSKVAGGGDTQYF.

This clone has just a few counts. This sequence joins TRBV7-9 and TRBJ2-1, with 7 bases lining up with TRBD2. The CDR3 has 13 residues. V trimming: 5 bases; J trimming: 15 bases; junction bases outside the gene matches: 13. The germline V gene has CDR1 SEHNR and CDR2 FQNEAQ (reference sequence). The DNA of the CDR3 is TGTGCCAGCAGCCTACCGACTAGCCCTAGGCGGTTCTTC. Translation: CASSLPTSPRRFF.

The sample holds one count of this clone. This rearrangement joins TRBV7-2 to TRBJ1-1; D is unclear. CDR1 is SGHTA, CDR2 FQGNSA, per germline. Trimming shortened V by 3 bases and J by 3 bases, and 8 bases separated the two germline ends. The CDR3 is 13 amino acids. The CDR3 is CASSFSQDTEAFF. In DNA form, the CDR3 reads TGTGCCAGCAGCTTTTCCCAGGACACTGAAGCTTTCTTT.